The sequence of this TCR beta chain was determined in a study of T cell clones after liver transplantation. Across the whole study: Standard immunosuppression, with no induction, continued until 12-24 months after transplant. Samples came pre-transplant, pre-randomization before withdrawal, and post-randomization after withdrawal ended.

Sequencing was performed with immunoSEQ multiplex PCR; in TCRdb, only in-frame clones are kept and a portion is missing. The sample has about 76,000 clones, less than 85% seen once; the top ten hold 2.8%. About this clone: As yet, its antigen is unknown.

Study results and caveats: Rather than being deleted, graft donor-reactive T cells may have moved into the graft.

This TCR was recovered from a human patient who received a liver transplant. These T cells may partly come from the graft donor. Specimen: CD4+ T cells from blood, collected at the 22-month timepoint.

The CDR3 region is CASSPGALIPDTQYF. The CDR3 DNA reads as TGTGCCAGCAGCCCGGGGGCTCTGATACCTGATACGCAGTATTTT. The genes are TRBV7-6 and TRBJ2-3; D possibly matches TRBD1 or TRBD2 (6 bases each). V was cut by 5 bases and J by 6 bases, with 18 bases left in between. The CDR3 spans 15 residues. Per the germline V gene, CDR1 is SGHVS and CDR2 is FNYEAQ.